This TCR beta chain is from a study of CD8+ T cells in alopecia areata. Germline V CDR1 and CDR2: LNHDA, SQIVND (reference sequence). Trimming removed 10 bases from V and 5 bases from J, with 20 bases in between. The CDR3 covers 14 residues. Notes on the study in general: Scalp sequencing captures resident alphabeta T cells of normal skin too.

It was cDNA, reverse transcribed from extracted RNA, that served as the sequencing template. TCRdb's copy holds only in-frame clones and misses some; the assay was immunoSEQ multiplex PCR. Among about 150,000 clones listed, 40% to 50% were seen once. As concerns this clone: Its specificity is unknown.

The chain joins TRBV19 to TRBJ2-5; D unclear. The clonotype originates from a human donor with alopecia areata. Sequencing was done on a sample of CD4+ T cells sorted from blood. In DNA form, the CDR3 reads TGTGCCACTTCACTACTGTGGTCGGACGAGACCCAGTACTTC. The encoded protein is CATSLLWSDETQYF. Full variable domain (missing parts from reference TRBV19 and TRBJ2-5): DGGITQSPKYLFRKEGQNVTLSCEQNLNHDAMYWYRQDPGQGLRLIYYSQIVNDFQKGDIAEGYSVSREKKESFPLTVTSAQKNPTAFYLCATSLLWSDETQYFGPGTRLLVL.